Ten or more counts support the clone carrying this T cell receptor (beta chain). Its antigen is undetermined. The sample holds other DNA sequences that translate to the same CDR3. The study separated CD4+ cells into CD45RA+ naive and CD45RA-negative memory subsets. V was pared by 6 bases and J by 4 bases, with 7 bases of the junction left unmatched. The CDR3 covers 15 residues. The germline gives CDR1 KGHSH, CDR2 LQKENI. This sample was included in a study of shared clonotypes between healthy human individuals. Whole-study findings and limits: Sampling used blood alone; tissue repertoires probably differ.

Deep-level running was used for the assay. Only in-frame clones appear in the TCRdb table, and some are missing; sequencing was by immunoSEQ multiplex PCR. The sample has 950,000 to 1,100,000 clones, roughly 70% seen once. The clonotype was recovered from a man in his late teens or twenties in good health. V is TRBV18 and J is TRBJ1-5; 9 bases are shared with TRBD1. Sequencing was carried out using memory CD4+ T cells sorted from blood. Indicated subset: CD45RA-negative fraction. The CDR3 is CASSPDRGGNQPQHF. As DNA, the CDR3 is TGTGCCAGCTCCCCCGACAGGGGGGGGAATCAGCCCCAGCATTTT.